The present entry profiles one T cell receptor beta chain with its context. A sample-barcoded 5' primer and a J-beta primer mix were used in a second PCR of roughly 6 to 11 cycles. CDR3-containing paired-end reads numbering at least 2.5 million came from each sample. MiXCR, run by TCRdb on the 5' RACE reads, gives a single entry per CDR3 protein. Counted here are about 830,000 distinct CDR3 sequences, 62% occurring once; the ten biggest clones make up 25% to 35%. This record belongs to a study of blood T cells in healthy people across ages. Across the whole study: Per every two T cells, about one barcoded beta molecule was captured by template switching.

CDR1 is MDHEN and CDR2 is SYDVKM in the germline V gene. The germline V and J ends were trimmed by 3 bases and 2 bases, with 8 bases remaining between them. The CDR3 length is 13 residues. The source material was blood. V usage is TRBV28 and J usage is TRBJ2-7; D not resolved. This TCR derives from a man aged 30 to 45 in good health. CDR3 sequence: CASSLSTTYEQYF. The CDR3, as DNA: TGTGCCAGCAGTTTGTCCACTACCTACGAGCAGTACTTC.